The text below deals with one T cell receptor beta chain. This sample is part of a study of blood T cell repertoires in COVID-19. CDR3 size: 15 residues. Trimming took off 2 bases at V and 12 bases at J, with 22 bases between the two ends. Germline assignment: CDR1 ENHRY and CDR2 SYGVKD. The table came from immunoSEQ multiplex PCR; TCRdb's copy has only in-frame clones and leaves some out. The table lists about 120,000 clones, over 75% of them singletons. The sample consisted of peripheral blood. This receptor was obtained from a man aged 50 to 59 with acute or convalescent COVID-19. V usage is TRBV10-3 and J usage is TRBJ2-5, with D possibly TRBD2 on 5 matching bases. The CDR3 sequence: CAISEGSRSGHQEYF. DNA of the CDR3: TGTGCCATCAGTGAGGGGTCTAGGAGCGGCCACCAAGAGTACTTC.